The T cell receptor beta chain under discussion was sequenced for a study of blood T cells in healthy people across ages. Extracted total RNA amounted to at least 6 micrograms for each sample. Turning to this clonotype: Its specificity is unknown.

The CDR3 spans 15 residues. Germline loops: CDR1 MNHEY, CDR2 SVGAGI. Overall study findings and caveats: Underestimates were what the diversity estimates from one million T cells were considered to be.

For the second PCR, which ran for roughly 7 to 11 cycles, a sample-barcoded 5' primer and a J-beta primer mix were used. A minimum of 3 million CDR3-containing paired-end reads was obtained for each sample. TCRdb redid the calling of the 5' RACE reads with MiXCR, one entry per CDR3 protein. The sample holds hundreds of thousands of distinct CDR3 sequences, 55% to 70% seen once. The chain recombines TRBV6-5 with TRBJ2-4; 8 positions agree with TRBD2. The DNA matches TRBJ2-7 better at its end, which makes the J call doubtful. Sequenced input: blood. This clonotype originated in a man between 25 and 39 years old in good health. For the CDR3, the DNA is TGTGCCAGCAGTTACTCGGGACTAGGCTCGGGCGAGCAGTACTTC. Translated: CASSYSGLGSGEQYF.